This TCR beta chain was documented in a study of CD8 T cells in ankylosing spondylitis. Study-wide points: Disease-linked clones had a CD8+ phenotype and relatively low frequency in peripheral blood. Reports of some motif variants in reactive arthritis synovial fluid and blood predate this one. Within matched ankylosing spondylitis synovial fluid, disease-linked clones were reportedly significantly enriched. What appeared characteristic of ankylosing spondylitis blood was a TCR beta motif of fewer than ten highly homologous variants.

Trimming cost V 4 bases and J 2 bases; bases outside gene matches: 12. The CDR3 totals 16 residues. Germline assignment: CDR1 SGHKS and CDR2 YYEKEE (reference sequence). Quantitative 5'-RACE with molecular barcodes was used to make the TCR beta libraries. In TCRdb, the 5' RACE reads were re-called with MiXCR into one record per CDR3 protein. Of 500,000 to 650,000 distinct CDR3 sequences in the sample, about 5.4% were seen once. With regard to this clonotype: What it binds is unknown.

The chain links TRBV5-5 to TRBJ2-7, with 7 bases identical to TRBD1. The specimen sequenced was blood, either unsorted or a sorted T cell fraction (not recorded which). The TCR sequence derives from a male donor with ankylosing spondylitis. The CDR3 DNA sequence: TGTGCCAGCAGCATTGGGGTCAGGGGGTCTACCTACGAGCAGTACTTC. As protein: CASSIGVRGSTYEQYF.